What follows is one T cell receptor beta chain and its context. Some clones are missing from TCRdb's copy, which holds only in-frame ones; the method was immunoSEQ multiplex PCR. The sample includes tens of thousands of clones, just under 90% of them seen just once. The data originate from a study of OX40 agonist ivuxolimab in advanced cancers. CDR1 is MNHEY and CDR2 is SVGAGI in the germline V gene. Trimming took 2 bases from V and 5 from J, leaving 9 bases between them. The CDR3 runs 13 residues. Sample: CD4+ or CD8+ T cells sorted from blood, taken in a trial of the OX40 agonist ivuxolimab. The TCR originated in an adult with an advanced solid tumor such as melanoma, head and neck, liver or kidney cancer. The J gene is TRBJ1-2, the V gene TRBV6-5; D gene ambiguous. Here the CDR3 DNA reads TGTGCCAGCAGTTACCCACGCTTTTATGGCTACACCTTC. It encodes CASSYPRFYGYTF.